Included here is one T cell receptor (beta chain) sequence, with context. The data originate from a study of technical replicates of blood from several donors. Assay: immunoSEQ multiplex PCR; the TCRdb copy retains only in-frame clones and omits some. Counted here are 75,000 to 95,000 clones, approximately 94% occurring once; the ten biggest clones make up 0.39%. Germline values: CDR1 MDHEN, CDR2 SYDVKM. The V end was cut by 3 bases, the J end by 4 bases, with 12 bases between. This CDR3 has 14 amino acids. The clonotype was recovered from a human donor in good health. Specimen: T cells isolated from PBMCs. The chain employs TRBV28 and TRBJ2-5, with D maybe TRBD1 (6 bases). CDR3 sequence: CASSLAGVIETQYF. In DNA, the CDR3 is TGTGCCAGCAGTTTGGCAGGGGTAATAGAGACCCAGTACTTC.